Described below is a single T cell receptor beta chain sequence and its context. The PCR used 60 V beta and 13 J beta primers. The table came from immunoSEQ multiplex PCR; TCRdb's copy has only in-frame clones and leaves some out. Among some 100,000 clones listed, approximately 80% were seen once. This sample is drawn from a study of glioma-infiltrating T cells after dendritic cell vaccination. Whole-study context: Dendritic cell vaccine was injected intradermally three times, biweekly.

Patients had residual fresh-frozen tumor tissue and more than two years of survival data. Material: blood, obtained before dendritic cell vaccination. The TCR was taken from a human donor with glioblastoma.

The CDR3 DNA reads TGTGCCAGCAAGGGGTACACTAATGAAAAACTGTTTTTT. As protein: CASKGYTNEKLFF. J is TRBJ1-4 and V is TRBV6-1, with D possibly matching TRBD1 (5 bases). V was clipped by 7 bases and J by 2 bases, with 8 bases between them. CDR3 length equals 13 residues. The V gene's germline CDR1 is MNHNS and CDR2 SASEGT.